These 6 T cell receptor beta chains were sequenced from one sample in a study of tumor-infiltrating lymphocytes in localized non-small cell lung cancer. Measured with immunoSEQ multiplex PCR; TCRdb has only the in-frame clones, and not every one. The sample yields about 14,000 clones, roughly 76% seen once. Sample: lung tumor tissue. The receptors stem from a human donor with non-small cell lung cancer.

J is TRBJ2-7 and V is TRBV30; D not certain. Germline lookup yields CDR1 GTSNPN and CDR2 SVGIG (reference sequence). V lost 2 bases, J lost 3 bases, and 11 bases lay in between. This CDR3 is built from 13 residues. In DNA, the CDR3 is TGTGCCTGGAGTAAGGGTAGAGGCTACGAGCAGTACTTC. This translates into CAWSKGRGYEQYF.

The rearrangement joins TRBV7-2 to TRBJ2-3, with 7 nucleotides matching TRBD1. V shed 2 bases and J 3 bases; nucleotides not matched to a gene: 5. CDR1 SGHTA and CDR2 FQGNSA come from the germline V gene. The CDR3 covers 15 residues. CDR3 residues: CASSLRQGVTDTQYF. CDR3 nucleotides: TGTGCCAGCAGCTTACGACAGGGAGTAACAGATACGCAGTATTTT.

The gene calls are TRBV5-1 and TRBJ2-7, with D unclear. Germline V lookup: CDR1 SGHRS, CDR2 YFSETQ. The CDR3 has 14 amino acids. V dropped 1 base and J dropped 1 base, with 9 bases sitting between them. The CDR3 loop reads CASSLNPQSYEQYF. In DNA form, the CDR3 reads TGCGCCAGCAGCTTGAACCCTCAATCCTACGAGCAGTACTTC.

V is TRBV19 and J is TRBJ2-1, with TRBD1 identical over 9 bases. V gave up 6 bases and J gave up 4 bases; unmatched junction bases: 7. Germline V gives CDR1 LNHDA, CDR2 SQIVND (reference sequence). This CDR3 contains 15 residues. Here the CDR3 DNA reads TGTGCCAGTAGGACTAGGACAGGGGATTACAATGAGCAGTTCTTC. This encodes CASRTRTGDYNEQFF.

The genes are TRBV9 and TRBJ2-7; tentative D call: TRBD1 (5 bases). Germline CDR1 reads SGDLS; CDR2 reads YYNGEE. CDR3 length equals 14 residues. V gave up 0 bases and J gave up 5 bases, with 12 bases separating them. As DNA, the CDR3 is TGTGCCAGCAGCGTAGCTACCGTAGGGGACGAGCAGTACTTC. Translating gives CASSVATVGDEQYF.

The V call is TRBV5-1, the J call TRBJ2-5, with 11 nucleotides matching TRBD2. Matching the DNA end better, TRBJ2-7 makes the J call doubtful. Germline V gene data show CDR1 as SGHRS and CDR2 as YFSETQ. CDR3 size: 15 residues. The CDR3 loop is CASSLGLAGLYEQYF. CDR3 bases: TGCGCCAGCAGCTTGGGACTAGCGGGATTGTACGAGCAGTACTTC.